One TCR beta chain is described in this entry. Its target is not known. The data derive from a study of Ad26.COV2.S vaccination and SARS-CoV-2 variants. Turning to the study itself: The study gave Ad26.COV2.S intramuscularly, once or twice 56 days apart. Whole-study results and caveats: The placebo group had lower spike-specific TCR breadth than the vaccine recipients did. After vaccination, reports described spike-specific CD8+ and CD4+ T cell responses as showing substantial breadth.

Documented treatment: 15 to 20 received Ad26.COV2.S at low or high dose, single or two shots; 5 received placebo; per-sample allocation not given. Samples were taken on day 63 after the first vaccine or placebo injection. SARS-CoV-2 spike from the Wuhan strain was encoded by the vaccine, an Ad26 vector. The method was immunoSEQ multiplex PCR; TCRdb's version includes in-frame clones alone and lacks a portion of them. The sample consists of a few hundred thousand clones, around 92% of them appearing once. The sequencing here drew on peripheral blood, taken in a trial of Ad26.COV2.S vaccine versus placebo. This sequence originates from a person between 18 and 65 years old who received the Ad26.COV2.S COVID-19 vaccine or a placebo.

The CDR3 sequence: CASSSQGFTEAFF. CDR3 in DNA: TGCGCCAGCAGCTCGCAGGGTTTTACTGAAGCTTTCTTT. The chain recombines TRBV5-1 with TRBJ1-1, with D possibly matching TRBD1 (5 bases). CDR1 is SGHRS, CDR2 YFSETQ, per germline. This CDR3 comprises 13 residues. V was cut by 3 bases and J by 5 bases, with 11 bases left in between. Full variable domain (remainder filled in from reference TRBV5-1 and TRBJ1-1): KAGVTQTPRYLIKTRGQQVTLSCSPISGHRSVSWYQQTPGQGLQFLFEYFSETQRNKGNFPGRFSGRQFSNSRSEMNVSTLELGDSALYLCASSSQGFTEAFFGQGTRLTVV.